The 27 T cell receptor beta chains in this list originate from one sample, sequenced in a study of cytomegalovirus exposure and HLA in healthy donors. The PCR employed 60 Vbeta primers together with 13 Jbeta primers. This table comes from immunoSEQ multiplex PCR, and its TCRdb copy is limited to in-frame clones, with some not included. The sample comprises about 110,000 clones, about four fifths of which are singletons, and about 2% rests with the top ten. Sequenced material: PBMCs. The receptors were gathered from a woman aged 25 to 39 in good health and CMV-seronegative.

Only a few counts were recorded for this clone. The rearrangement joins TRBV6-5 to TRBJ2-1, with TRBD2 matching over 12 bases. This CDR3 has 14 residues. V lost 7 bases and J lost 7; bases outside the gene matches: 5. Germline CDR1 and CDR2: MNHEY and SVGAGI. DNA of the CDR3: TGTGCCAGCACCCGACTAGCGGGAGCGAATGAGCAGTTCTTC. It is translated as CASTRLAGANEQFF.

This sequence joins TRBV7-2 and TRBJ1-3; maybe TRBD1 (6 bases). The CDR3 spans 17 residues. Trimming removed 1 base at V and 2 bases at J, with 15 bases between. The germline V gene encodes CDR1 SGHTA and CDR2 FQGNSA. CDR3 in amino acids: CASSLGTVLSPGNTIYF. The CDR3 DNA reads as TGTGCCAGCAGCTTAGGGACAGTTCTGTCACCTGGAAACACCATATATTTT.

The CDR3 DNA follows: TGCGCCAGCAGCCAAGGATGGACTATTGGCGGAGATACGCAGTATTTT. Translating it yields CASSQGWTIGGDTQYF. This chain connects TRBV4-1 to TRBJ2-3; a possible D gene is TRBD2 (6 bases). Germline CDR1 and CDR2: MGHRA and YSYEKL. The CDR3 covers 16 residues. V was trimmed by 1 base and J by 5 bases, leaving 16 bases between them.

The chain has TRBV10-3 and TRBJ2-3, with 8 bases that match TRBD1. V shed 8 bases and J 6 bases; nucleotides not matched to a gene: 10. This CDR3 has 14 residues. Germline assignment: CDR1 ENHRY and CDR2 SYGVKD. As DNA, the CDR3 is TGTGCCATCGGGACAGGCCAGATCAAGGATACGCAGTATTTT. It is translated as CAIGTGQIKDTQYF.

This clone has more than one count but fewer than ten. The rearrangement links TRBV9 to TRBJ1-4; 9 nucleotides line up with TRBD1. After removal of 2 bases from V and 5 bases from J, the junction contained 4 bases not matched to a gene. CDR3 length: 15 amino acids. Germline loops: CDR1 SGDLS, CDR2 YYNGEE. The CDR3 loop reads CASSVRTGANEKLFF. The CDR3 DNA sequence: TGTGCCAGCAGCGTTAGGACAGGGGCAAATGAAAAACTGTTTTTT.

The chain links TRBV4-1 to TRBJ2-1; a possible D gene is TRBD2 (6 bases). The CDR3 length is 15 residues. The V end was cut by 1 base, the J end by 8 bases, with 15 bases between. CDR1 and CDR2 from the germline V gene are MGHRA and YSYEKL. The CDR3 here is CASSQAWRDGDEQFF. For the CDR3, the DNA is TGCGCCAGCAGCCAAGCCTGGAGGGACGGGGATGAGCAGTTCTTC.

The chain carries TRBV30 and TRBJ2-5; 8 nucleotides agree with TRBD2. Near its end, the DNA agrees better with TRBJ2-7, so the J call may be wrong. Per germline, CDR1 GTSNPN and CDR2 SVGIG (reference sequence). CDR3 size: 14 residues. CDR3 region: CAWSAGGGKYEQYF. Here the CDR3 DNA reads TGTGCCTGGAGCGCGGGGGGCGGGAAGTACGAGCAGTACTTC.

The rearrangement joins TRBV29-1 to TRBJ2-5; D unclear. Looked up from germline, CDR1 is SQVTM and CDR2 is ANQGSEA. This CDR3 is built from 10 residues. CDR3 coding DNA: TGCGGAGTGAGGCAAGAGACCCAGTACTTC. This translates into CGVRQETQYF.

The chain is built from TRBV5-1 and TRBJ1-1, with TRBD1 matching 7 bases. CDR1 SGHRS and CDR2 YFSETQ come from the germline V gene. The CDR3 sequence is 15 residues long. V was pared by 4 bases and J by 0 bases, with 6 bases of the junction left unmatched. The CDR3 loop reads CASSRDSLMNTEAFF. The DNA of the CDR3 is TGCGCCAGCAGCCGGGACAGTCTCATGAACACTGAAGCTTTCTTT.

This clone was recorded once. The chain has TRBV27 and TRBJ1-1; D is unresolved. Germline loops: CDR1 MNHEY, CDR2 SMNVEV (reference sequence). The CDR3 totals 16 residues. Trimming stripped 7 bases from V and 1 base from J, with 19 bases between. The CDR3 DNA follows: TGTGCCAGCATAAAACAAGGTGCTGAGGGGAACACTGAAGCTTTCTTT. It translates to CASIKQGAEGNTEAFF.

The chain employs TRBV7-9 and TRBJ2-5; D perhaps matches TRBD1 (5 bases). CDR3 size: 13 residues. Germline V CDR1 and CDR2: SEHNR, FQNEAQ (reference sequence). Trimming cost V 7 bases and J 1 base, with 10 bases left between them. In DNA form, the CDR3 reads TGTGCCAGCATCCAGGACATCCAAGAGACCCAGTACTTC. Protein sequence: CASIQDIQETQYF. The whole variable domain, remainder taken from reference TRBV7-9 and TRBJ2-5, is DTGVSQNPRHKITKRGQNVTFRCDPISEHNRLYWYRQTLGQGPEFLTYFQNEAQLEKSRLLSDRFSAERPKGSFSTLEIQRTEQGDSAMYLCASIQDIQETQYFGPGTRLLVL.

The chain employs TRBV7-8 and TRBJ2-1, with no clear D. Germline CDR1 SGHVS, CDR2 FQNEAQ. The CDR3 loop spans 14 amino acids. V lost 0 bases and J 6 bases, leaving 9 bases between the germline ends. The CDR3 reads CASSLARLANEQFF. DNA for the CDR3: TGTGCCAGCAGCTTAGCGCGGCTGGCCAATGAGCAGTTCTTC.

V is TRBV18 and J is TRBJ2-5; D may be TRBD2 (5 bases). CDR3 length: 13 amino acids. Deletions cut 2 bases from V and 1 base from J, with 5 bases between. Germline V gives CDR1 KGHSH, CDR2 LQKENI. This CDR3 reads CASSPGSQETQYF. The CDR3 DNA follows: TGTGCCAGCTCACCAGGGAGCCAAGAGACCCAGTACTTC.

This clone was recorded a few times. The J gene is TRBJ2-1, the V gene TRBV7-6; D may be TRBD1 (5 bases). The CDR3 is 16 residues long. Per germline, CDR1 SGHVS and CDR2 FNYEAQ. V shed 0 bases and J shed 4 bases, with 13 bases lying between them. CDR3 region: CASSLAGAPNYNEQFF. CDR3 DNA sequence: TGTGCCAGCAGCTTAGCAGGGGCGCCAAATTACAATGAGCAGTTCTTC.

This sequence joins TRBV5-1 and TRBJ2-5; D perhaps matches TRBD2 (6 bases). The CDR3 is made up of 15 amino acids. CDR1 is SGHRS and CDR2 is YFSETQ in the germline V gene. V shed 4 bases and J shed 4 bases, with 17 bases lying between them. The CDR3 spells CASSPGGTLLETQYF. The DNA of the CDR3 is TGCGCCAGCAGCCCCGGGGGTACTTTGCTAGAGACCCAGTACTTC.

The chain has TRBV7-9 and TRBJ2-1; 8 bases fit TRBD1. Trimming cost V 2 bases and J 6 bases; bases outside gene matches: 12. CDR1 and CDR2 from the germline V gene are SEHNR and FQNEAQ (reference sequence). The CDR3 is 17 residues long. The CDR3 DNA sequence: TGTGCCAGCAGCTTAAGATCCCCGAGACAGGGGTTCAATGAGCAGTTCTTC. Translated, it gives CASSLRSPRQGFNEQFF.

DNA of the CDR3: TGTGCCAGCAGCTTAGAGGCGCGGGAGACCCAGTACTTC. Protein: CASSLEARETQYF. The chain employs TRBV7-2 and TRBJ2-5, with D hard to call. V was trimmed by 1 base and J by 5 bases, leaving 8 bases between them. The germline V gene has CDR1 SGHTA and CDR2 FQGNSA. CDR3 length: 13 amino acids.

The J gene is TRBJ2-3, the V gene TRBV10-3; possible D gene TRBD2, 5 bases. In germline, CDR1 is ENHRY, CDR2 SYGVKD. Trimming stripped 4 bases from V and 3 bases from J, with 5 bases between. The CDR3 spans 12 residues. CDR3 residues: CAISGTTDTQYF. DNA of the CDR3: TGTGCCATCAGTGGGACTACAGATACGCAGTATTTT.

Only one count was recorded for this clone. The chain carries TRBV5-1 and TRBJ1-2; no clear D gene. This CDR3 has 13 amino acids. V lost 4 bases to trimming and J lost 5 bases, with 12 bases between them. Germline CDR1 and CDR2: SGHRS and YFSETQ. Here the CDR3 DNA reads TGCGCCAGCAGCCTCCTAGCGGATTATGGCTACACCTTC. Its translation is CASSLLADYGYTF.

The rearrangement uses TRBV2 and TRBJ2-6; TRBD1 aligns across 12 bases. Trimming removed 5 bases from V and 3 bases from J; junction bases left unmatched: 11. The CDR3 consists of 19 residues. Germline CDR1 and CDR2: SNHLY and FYNNEI. The CDR3 DNA reads as TGTGCCAGCAGTCTAGGGGGACAGGGGGCATTAAATGGGGCCAACGTCCTGACTTTC. Translating gives CASSLGGQGALNGANVLTF.

This chain connects TRBV11-2 to TRBJ2-2; D perhaps matches TRBD2 (6 bases). The CDR3 length is 18 residues. V gave up 2 bases and J gave up 1 base, with 17 bases separating them. Germline V gene data show CDR1 as SGHAT and CDR2 as FQNNGV. CDR3 nucleotides: TGTGCCAGCAGCTTATTCCCCCGGGAGATTCGGAACACCGGGGAGCTGTTTTTT. This encodes CASSLFPREIRNTGELFF. The complete variable domain, with remaining parts taken from reference TRBV11-2 and TRBJ2-2, reads EAGVAQSPRYKIIEKRQSVAFWCNPISGHATLYWYQQILGQGPKLLIQFQNNGVVDDSQLPKDRFSAERLKGVDSTLKIQPAKLEDSAVYLCASSLFPREIRNTGELFFGEGSRLTVL.

The rearrangement joins TRBV11-1 to TRBJ2-5; D gene uncertain. CDR1 is SGHAT and CDR2 is FQDESV in the germline V gene (reference sequence). V gave up 4 bases and J gave up 5 bases, with 8 bases separating them. This CDR3 is built from 12 residues. The CDR3 sequence is CASSSLRETQYF. CDR3 DNA: TGTGCCAGCAGCTCATTGCGGGAGACCCAGTACTTC. Supplemented by reference TRBV11-1 and TRBJ2-5, the full variable domain reads EAEVAQSPRYKITEKSQAVAFWCDPISGHATLYWYRQILGQGPELLVQFQDESVVDDSQLPKDRFSAERLKGVDSTLKIQPAELGDSAMYLCASSSLRETQYFGPGTRLLVL.

V gene TRBV5-1 combines with J gene TRBJ2-2; 11 nucleotides agree with TRBD2. This CDR3 contains 16 residues. Germline values: CDR1 SGHRS, CDR2 YFSETQ. V was pared by 4 bases and J by 4 bases, with 6 bases of the junction left unmatched. The DNA for the CDR3 is TGCGCCAGCAGCGGGGGACTAGCGGCCGCCACCGGGGAGCTGTTTTTT. Translation gives CASSGGLAAATGELFF.

The chain uses TRBV28 and TRBJ1-4; perhaps TRBD1 as D (5 bases). Trimming shortened V by 8 bases and J by 4 bases, and 11 bases separated the two germline ends. CDR1 and CDR2 from the germline V gene are MDHEN and SYDVKM. CDR3 length: 13 residues. The CDR3 loop reads CASLSGYNEKLFF. The CDR3 DNA follows: TGTGCCAGCTTATCAGGGTATAATGAAAAACTGTTTTTT.

The chain couples TRBV11-2 to TRBJ2-7; D possibly corresponds to TRBD1 (6 bases). The CDR3 extends over 15 amino acids. The germline CDR1 and CDR2 sequences are SGHAT and FQNNGV. Between the trimmed V and J ends, which lost 2 bases and 0 bases, there was a span of 11 bases. This CDR3 reads CASSLPEDSSYEQYF. DNA for the CDR3: TGTGCCAGCAGCTTACCAGAGGACAGCTCCTACGAGCAGTACTTC.

This clone was found once. J is TRBJ2-1 and V is TRBV11-3; perhaps TRBD2 as D (6 bases). Germline CDR1 reads SGHNT; CDR2 reads YENEEA. CDR3 length: 14 residues. Trimming stripped 3 bases from V and 6 bases from J, with 12 bases between. The CDR3 protein is CASSFTAGSNEQFF. The CDR3 nucleotides read TGTGCCAGCAGCTTCACTGCCGGGAGCAATGAGCAGTTCTTC. Filled out from reference TRBV11-3 and TRBJ2-1, the complete variable domain reads EAGVVQSPRYKIIEKKQPVAFWCNPISGHNTLYWYLQNLGQGPELLIRYENEEAVDDSQLPKDRFSAERLKGVDSTLKIQPAELGDSAVYLCASSFTAGSNEQFFGPGTRLTVL.

The chain recombines TRBV28 with TRBJ1-1, with 9 bases identical to TRBD1. The V gene's germline CDR1 is MDHEN and CDR2 SYDVKM. V dropped 4 bases and J dropped 3; count of bases not matched to a gene: 3. The CDR3 sequence is 14 residues long. The CDR3 coding sequence is TGTGCCAGCAGTTACAGGGGGCTTTACACTGAAGCTTTCTTT. As protein: CASSYRGLYTEAFF.